This T cell receptor beta chain was sequenced during a study of blood T cell repertoires in COVID-19. Here immunoSEQ multiplex PCR was the method, and the copy in TCRdb shows in-frame clones only, minus some. This table holds a few hundred thousand clones, roughly 91% found once. CDR1 is SQVTM, CDR2 ANQGSEA, per germline. Between the trimmed V and J ends, which lost 5 bases and 6 bases, there was a span of 17 bases. The CDR3 sequence is 13 residues long. The receptor was isolated from a woman between 25 and 40 years old who had recovered from COVID-19. Material: PBMCs or T cells enriched from blood (not recorded which). The chain is built from TRBV29-1 and TRBJ2-7, with D possibly being TRBD2 (6 bases). CDR3 region: CSVHARAGTEQYF. CDR3 sequence (DNA): TGCAGCGTTCATGCCCGCGCGGGGACCGAGCAGTACTTC.